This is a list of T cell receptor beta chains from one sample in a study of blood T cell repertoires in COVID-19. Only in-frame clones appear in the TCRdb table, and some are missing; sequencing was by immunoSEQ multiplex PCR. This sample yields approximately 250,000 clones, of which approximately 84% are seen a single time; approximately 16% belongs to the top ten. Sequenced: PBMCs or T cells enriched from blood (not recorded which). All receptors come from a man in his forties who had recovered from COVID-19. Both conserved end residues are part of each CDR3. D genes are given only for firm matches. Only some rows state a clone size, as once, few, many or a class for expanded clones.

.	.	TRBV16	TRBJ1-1	TGTGCCAGCAGCCACCCCCGGGCCCGGGGGAGGGACACTGAAGCTTTCTTT	CASSHPRARGRDTEAFF
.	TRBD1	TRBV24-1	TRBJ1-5	TGTGCCACCAGTGACAGACAGGGTGCCCAGCATTTT	CATSDRQGAQHF
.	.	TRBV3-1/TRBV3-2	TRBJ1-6	TGTGCCAGCAGCCAAGAGCTATTATTGGCGGCACCCCTCCACTTT	CASSQELLLAAPLHF
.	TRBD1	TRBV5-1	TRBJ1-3	TGCGCCAGCAGCTTGGTGGGACAGGGAGGAGGTGGTGGAAACACCATATATTTT	CASSLVGQGGGGGNTIYF
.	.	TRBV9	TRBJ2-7	TGTGCCAGCAGCGTAGGTAACAGCTACGAGCAGTACTTC	CASSVGNSYEQYF
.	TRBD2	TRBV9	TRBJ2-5	TGTGCCAGCGGAAGGGGGGCTAGCGGGAGCCAAGAGACCCAGTACTTC	CASGRGASGSQETQYF
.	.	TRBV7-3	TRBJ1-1	TGTGCCAGCAGCTTGGGGGGGATGAACACTGAAGCTTTCTTT	CASSLGGMNTEAFF
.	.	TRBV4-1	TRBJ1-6	TGCGCCAGCAGCCAAGATGGCCCGAGGGATTCACCCCTCCACTTT	CASSQDGPRDSPLHF
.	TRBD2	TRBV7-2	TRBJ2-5	TGTGCCAGCAGCTTTCTTAGCGGGGGTCAAGAGACCCAGTACTTC	CASSFLSGGQETQYF
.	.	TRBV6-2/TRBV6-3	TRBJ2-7	TGTGCCAGCAGTTACGGCGGGACCTACTACGAGCAGTACTTC	CASSYGGTYYEQYF
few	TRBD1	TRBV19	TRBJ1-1	TGTGCCAGTAGGGGGGACAGGCGAGGTATCACTGAAGCTTTCTTT	CASRGDRRGITEAFF
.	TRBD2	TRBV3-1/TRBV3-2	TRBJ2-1	TGTGCCAGCAGCCTCCCTAGCGGGGGATACAATGAGCAGTTCTTC	CASSLPSGGYNEQFF
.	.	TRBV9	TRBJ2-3	TGTGCCAGCAGCGTAGGGGGCCCATCGGGCACAGATACGCAGTATTTT	CASSVGGPSGTDTQYF
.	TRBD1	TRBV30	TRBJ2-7	TGTGCCTGGAGGTCACAGGGGGATTACGAGCAGTACTTC	CAWRSQGDYEQYF
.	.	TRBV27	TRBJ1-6	TGTGCCAGCAGTCCCAACTCATCAGGAAGATCCCAAAATTCACCCCTCCACTTT	CASSPNSSGRSQNSPLHF
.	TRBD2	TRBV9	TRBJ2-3	TGTGCCAGCAGCGTAGGCCCCGTCAGCGGGAGGGCCCCGCAGTATTTT	CASSVGPVSGRAPQYF
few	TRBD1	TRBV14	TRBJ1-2	TGTGCCAGCAGCCGCGGACAGGGGAGGGATGGCTACACCTTC	CASSRGQGRDGYTF
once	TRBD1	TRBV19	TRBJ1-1	TGTGCCAGTAGTAGAACTCACAGGGGAGACACTGAAGCTTTCTTT	CASSRTHRGDTEAFF
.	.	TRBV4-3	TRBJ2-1	TGCGCCAGCAGCCAAGAGACACAGATATACAATGAGCAGTTCTTC	CASSQETQIYNEQFF
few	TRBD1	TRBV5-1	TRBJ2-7	TGCGCCAGCAGCCTTACAGGGACAGGCGAGCAGTACTTC	CASSLTGTGEQYF
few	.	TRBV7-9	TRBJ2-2	TGTGCCAGCAGCTTAGGTTCCGCAGGCACCGGGGAGCTGTTTTTT	CASSLGSAGTGELFF
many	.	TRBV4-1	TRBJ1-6	TGCGCCAGCAGCCAACGGGAGGATTCACCCCTCCACTTT	CASSQREDSPLHF
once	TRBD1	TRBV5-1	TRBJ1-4	TGCGCCAGCAGCTTGGCCGGACAGGGGTATAATGAAAAACTGTTTTTT	CASSLAGQGYNEKLFF
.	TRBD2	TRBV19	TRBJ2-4	TGTGCCAGTACGGCGGGAGGGCTGGTAGGCATTCAGTACTTC	CASTAGGLVGIQYF
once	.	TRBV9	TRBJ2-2	TGTGCCAGCGGGGGCCCGACCGGGCCGGCCGGGGAGCTGTTTTTT	CASGGPTGPAGELFF
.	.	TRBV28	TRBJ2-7	TGTGCCAGCAGTTCATCCAGGGAAATTTACGAGCAGTACTTC	CASSSSREIYEQYF
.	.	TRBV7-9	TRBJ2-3	TGTGCCAGCAGCGCCCACAGGACTACCACAGATACGCAGTATTTT	CASSAHRTTTDTQYF
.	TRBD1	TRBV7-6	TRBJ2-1	TGTGCCAGCAGCTTACTCCATGGACAGGGTTCAGGGAATGAGCAGTTCTTC	CASSLLHGQGSGNEQFF
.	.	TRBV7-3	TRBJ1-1	TGTGCCAGCAGCTTAAACAGGGACACTGAAGCTTTCTTT	CASSLNRDTEAFF
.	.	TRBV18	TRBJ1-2	TGTGCCAGCTCAGCCGCGGGGGCGAGCCTCTATGGCTACACCTTC	CASSAAGASLYGYTF
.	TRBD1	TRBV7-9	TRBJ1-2	TGTGCCAGCACCCCAGGGGGAGTAAGCTACACCTTC	CASTPGGVSYTF
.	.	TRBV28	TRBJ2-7	TGTGCCAGCAGTTTATCCCGTAAGCAGTACTTC	CASSLSRKQYF
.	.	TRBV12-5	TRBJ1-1	TGTGCTAGTGGTTTGGGGCGGTATGAAGCTTTCTTT	CASGLGRYEAFF
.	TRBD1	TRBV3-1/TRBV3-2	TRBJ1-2	TGTGCCAGCAGCTACCGGGACAGTAACTATGGCTACACCTTC	CASSYRDSNYGYTF
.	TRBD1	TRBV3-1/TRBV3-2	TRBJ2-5	TGTGCCAGCAGTCCCAGGGGGAGTGAAGATGTAACCCAGTACTTC	CASSPRGSEDVTQYF
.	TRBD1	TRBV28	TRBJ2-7	TGTGCCAGCAGGAAGGACAGGGGAATCTCCTACGAGCAGTACTTC	CASRKDRGISYEQYF
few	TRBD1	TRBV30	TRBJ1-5	TGTGCCTGGAGTGGGACAGGGGATCAGCCCCAGCATTTT	CAWSGTGDQPQHF
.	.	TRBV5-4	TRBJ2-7	TGTGCCAGCAGCTTGGTTGACAGCCCCTACGAGCAGTACTTC	CASSLVDSPYEQYF
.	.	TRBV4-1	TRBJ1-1	TGCGCCAGCAGCCCCGTTGGGGGGTCCAACACTGAAGCTTTCTTT	CASSPVGGSNTEAFF
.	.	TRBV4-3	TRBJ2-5	TGCGCCAGCAGCCAAGTGAGGGAACGGGAGACCCAGTACTTC	CASSQVRERETQYF
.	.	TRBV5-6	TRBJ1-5	TGTGCCAGCAGCTTGGGGTTATCAGGGCAGCCCCAGCATTTT	CASSLGLSGQPQHF
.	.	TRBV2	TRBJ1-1	TGTGCCAGCATCCAGACAGCGATGAACACTGAAGCTTTCTTT	CASIQTAMNTEAFF
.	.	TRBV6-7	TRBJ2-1	TGTGCCAGCAGTCCGCCCGCGACCTACAATGAGCAGTTCTTC	CASSPPATYNEQFF
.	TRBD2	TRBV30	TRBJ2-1	TGTGCCTGGAGTGTGGCGGGGGGAGAGCAGTTCTTC	CAWSVAGGEQFF
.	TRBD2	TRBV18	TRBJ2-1	TGTGCCAGCTCACCCGACGGGACTAGCGGTTATGAGCAGTTCTTC	CASSPDGTSGYEQFF
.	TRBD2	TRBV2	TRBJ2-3	TGTGCCAGCAGACTAGCGGCAGATACGCAGTATTTT	CASRLAADTQYF
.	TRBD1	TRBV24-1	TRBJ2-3	TGTGCCACCAGTGACCCTCCGGGACAGGGGGCAGATACGCAGTATTTT	CATSDPPGQGADTQYF
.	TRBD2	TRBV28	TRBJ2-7	TGTGCCGGGAGACTAGCGGGGACCTACGAGCAGTACTTC	CAGRLAGTYEQYF